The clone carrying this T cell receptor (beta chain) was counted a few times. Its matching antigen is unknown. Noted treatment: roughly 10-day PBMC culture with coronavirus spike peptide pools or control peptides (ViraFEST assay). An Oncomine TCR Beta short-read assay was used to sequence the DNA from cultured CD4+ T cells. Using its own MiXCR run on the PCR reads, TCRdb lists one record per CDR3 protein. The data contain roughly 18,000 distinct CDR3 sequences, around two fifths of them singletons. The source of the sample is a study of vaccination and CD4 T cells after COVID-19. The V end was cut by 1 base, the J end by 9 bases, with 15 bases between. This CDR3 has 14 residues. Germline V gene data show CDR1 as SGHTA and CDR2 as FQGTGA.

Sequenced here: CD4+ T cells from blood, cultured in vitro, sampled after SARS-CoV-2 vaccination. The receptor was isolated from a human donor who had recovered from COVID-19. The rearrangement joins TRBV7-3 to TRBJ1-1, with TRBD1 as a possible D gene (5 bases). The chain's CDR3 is CASSLKGREEQAFF. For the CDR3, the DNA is TGTGCCAGCAGCTTAAAGGGCAGGGAGGAACAAGCTTTCTTT.